Following are 5 T cell receptor beta chains from one sample sequenced in a study of cytomegalovirus exposure and HLA in healthy donors. It was with 60 Vbeta and 13 Jbeta primers that the PCR ran. Profiling relied on immunoSEQ multiplex PCR, and the TCRdb table lists in-frame clones only, not all of them. This sample has approximately 150,000 clones, with roughly 80% found just once. The material sequenced was PBMCs. The receptors stem from a man under 40 in good health and CMV-seropositive.

V and J are TRBV19 and TRBJ2-7, with TRBD1 matching 9 bases. The CDR3 length is 15 residues. With 5 bases clipped from V and 2 bases from J, the junction kept 7 bases outside the gene matches. Germline V gene lookup returns CDR1 LNHDA and CDR2 SQIVND (reference sequence). DNA of the CDR3: TGTGCCAGTAGTTGGGGGACAGGGAGCCCCTACGAGCAGTACTTC. It codes for CASSWGTGSPYEQYF.

The rearrangement uses TRBV29-1 and TRBJ1-3; D not resolved. Trimming removed 3 bases from V and 2 bases from J, with 11 bases in between. Looked up from germline, CDR1 is SQVTM and CDR2 is ANQGSEA. The CDR3 is made up of 14 amino acids. The CDR3 region has the DNA TGCAGCGTTGACACGGGATCTGCTGGAAACACCATATATTTT. This sequence encodes CSVDTGSAGNTIYF.

This clone was seen only once. V and J are TRBV27 and TRBJ2-2; perhaps TRBD2 as D (6 bases). The CDR3 totals 14 residues. V gave up 9 bases and J gave up 3 bases, with 14 bases separating them. Germline V lookup: CDR1 MNHEY, CDR2 SMNVEV (reference sequence). CDR3 residues: CASSRTGDTGELFF. CDR3 in DNA: TGTGCCAGTTCGCGCACGGGGGACACCGGGGAGCTGTTTTTT.

The sample holds one count of this clone. The chain combines TRBV5-1 with TRBJ1-3; no clear D. Germline V gives CDR1 SGHRS, CDR2 YFSETQ. The CDR3 length is 16 residues. Between the trimmed V and J ends, which lost 3 bases and 0 bases, there was a span of 13 bases. The CDR3 protein is CASSSMGAHSGNTIYF. The CDR3 DNA reads as TGCGCCAGCAGCTCGATGGGAGCTCACTCTGGAAACACCATATATTTT.

The count of this clone is one. The rearrangement uses TRBV6-1 and TRBJ1-6; no firm D call. Germline loops: CDR1 MNHNS, CDR2 SASEGT. The germline V and J ends were trimmed by 3 bases and 5 bases, with 11 bases remaining between them. The CDR3 length is 15 residues. This chain's CDR3 is CASSDDSVNNSPLHF. CDR3 DNA: TGTGCCAGCAGTGACGACTCAGTAAATAATTCACCCCTCCACTTT.